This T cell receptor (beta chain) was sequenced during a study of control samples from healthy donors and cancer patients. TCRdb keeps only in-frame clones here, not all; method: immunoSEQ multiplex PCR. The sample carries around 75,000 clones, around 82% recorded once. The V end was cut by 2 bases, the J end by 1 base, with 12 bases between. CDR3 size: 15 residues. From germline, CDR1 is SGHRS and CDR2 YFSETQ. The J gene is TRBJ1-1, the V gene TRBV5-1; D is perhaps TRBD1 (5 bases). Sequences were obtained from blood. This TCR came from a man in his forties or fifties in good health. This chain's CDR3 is CASSFGGGSNTEAFF. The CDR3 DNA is TGCGCCAGCAGCTTCGGTGGGGGATCGAACACTGAAGCTTTCTTT.